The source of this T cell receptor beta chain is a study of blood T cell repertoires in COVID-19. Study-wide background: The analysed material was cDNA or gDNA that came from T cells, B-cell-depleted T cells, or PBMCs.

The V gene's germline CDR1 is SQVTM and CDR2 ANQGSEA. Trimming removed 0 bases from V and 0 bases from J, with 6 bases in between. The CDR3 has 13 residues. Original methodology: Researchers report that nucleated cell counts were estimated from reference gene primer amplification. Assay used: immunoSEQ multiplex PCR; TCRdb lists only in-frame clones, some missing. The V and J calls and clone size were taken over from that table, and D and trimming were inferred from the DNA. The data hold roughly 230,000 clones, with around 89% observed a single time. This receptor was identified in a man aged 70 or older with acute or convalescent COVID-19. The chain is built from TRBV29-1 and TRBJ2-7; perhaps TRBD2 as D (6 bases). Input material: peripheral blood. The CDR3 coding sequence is TGCAGCGTTGAAGAGGACTACTCCTACGAGCAGTACTTC. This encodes CSVEEDYSYEQYF.